Sequencing of this T cell receptor beta chain was carried out in a study of siplizumab effects on memory and regulatory T cells. Each sample yielded about 1.1 x 10^5 assayed TCR templates. Profiling relied on immunoSEQ multiplex PCR, and the TCRdb table lists in-frame clones only, not all of them. The sample holds fewer than 120,000 clones, roughly 92% seen once. Remarks on this clone: Its antigen remains unknown.

Findings of the study overall: Alloreactive sequences from unstimulated CD4+ memory cells fell significantly with siplizumab. Many proliferating CD4+ or CD8+ clones remained unclassified. Roughly 75-97% of them could not be assigned either a naive or a memory phenotype.

The CDR3 covers 11 residues. Germline CDR1 reads DFQATT; CDR2 reads SNEGSKA (reference sequence). Trimming shortened V by 6 bases and J by 4 bases, and 9 bases separated the two germline ends. The rearrangement joins TRBV20-1 to TRBJ1-1; D is unclear. The sample was CD4+ T cells sorted from blood. The origin of this receptor is a human donor in good health. The chain's CDR3 is CSALQLTEAFF. The CDR3 DNA sequence: TGCAGTGCCCTTCAACTCACTGAAGCTTTCTTT.